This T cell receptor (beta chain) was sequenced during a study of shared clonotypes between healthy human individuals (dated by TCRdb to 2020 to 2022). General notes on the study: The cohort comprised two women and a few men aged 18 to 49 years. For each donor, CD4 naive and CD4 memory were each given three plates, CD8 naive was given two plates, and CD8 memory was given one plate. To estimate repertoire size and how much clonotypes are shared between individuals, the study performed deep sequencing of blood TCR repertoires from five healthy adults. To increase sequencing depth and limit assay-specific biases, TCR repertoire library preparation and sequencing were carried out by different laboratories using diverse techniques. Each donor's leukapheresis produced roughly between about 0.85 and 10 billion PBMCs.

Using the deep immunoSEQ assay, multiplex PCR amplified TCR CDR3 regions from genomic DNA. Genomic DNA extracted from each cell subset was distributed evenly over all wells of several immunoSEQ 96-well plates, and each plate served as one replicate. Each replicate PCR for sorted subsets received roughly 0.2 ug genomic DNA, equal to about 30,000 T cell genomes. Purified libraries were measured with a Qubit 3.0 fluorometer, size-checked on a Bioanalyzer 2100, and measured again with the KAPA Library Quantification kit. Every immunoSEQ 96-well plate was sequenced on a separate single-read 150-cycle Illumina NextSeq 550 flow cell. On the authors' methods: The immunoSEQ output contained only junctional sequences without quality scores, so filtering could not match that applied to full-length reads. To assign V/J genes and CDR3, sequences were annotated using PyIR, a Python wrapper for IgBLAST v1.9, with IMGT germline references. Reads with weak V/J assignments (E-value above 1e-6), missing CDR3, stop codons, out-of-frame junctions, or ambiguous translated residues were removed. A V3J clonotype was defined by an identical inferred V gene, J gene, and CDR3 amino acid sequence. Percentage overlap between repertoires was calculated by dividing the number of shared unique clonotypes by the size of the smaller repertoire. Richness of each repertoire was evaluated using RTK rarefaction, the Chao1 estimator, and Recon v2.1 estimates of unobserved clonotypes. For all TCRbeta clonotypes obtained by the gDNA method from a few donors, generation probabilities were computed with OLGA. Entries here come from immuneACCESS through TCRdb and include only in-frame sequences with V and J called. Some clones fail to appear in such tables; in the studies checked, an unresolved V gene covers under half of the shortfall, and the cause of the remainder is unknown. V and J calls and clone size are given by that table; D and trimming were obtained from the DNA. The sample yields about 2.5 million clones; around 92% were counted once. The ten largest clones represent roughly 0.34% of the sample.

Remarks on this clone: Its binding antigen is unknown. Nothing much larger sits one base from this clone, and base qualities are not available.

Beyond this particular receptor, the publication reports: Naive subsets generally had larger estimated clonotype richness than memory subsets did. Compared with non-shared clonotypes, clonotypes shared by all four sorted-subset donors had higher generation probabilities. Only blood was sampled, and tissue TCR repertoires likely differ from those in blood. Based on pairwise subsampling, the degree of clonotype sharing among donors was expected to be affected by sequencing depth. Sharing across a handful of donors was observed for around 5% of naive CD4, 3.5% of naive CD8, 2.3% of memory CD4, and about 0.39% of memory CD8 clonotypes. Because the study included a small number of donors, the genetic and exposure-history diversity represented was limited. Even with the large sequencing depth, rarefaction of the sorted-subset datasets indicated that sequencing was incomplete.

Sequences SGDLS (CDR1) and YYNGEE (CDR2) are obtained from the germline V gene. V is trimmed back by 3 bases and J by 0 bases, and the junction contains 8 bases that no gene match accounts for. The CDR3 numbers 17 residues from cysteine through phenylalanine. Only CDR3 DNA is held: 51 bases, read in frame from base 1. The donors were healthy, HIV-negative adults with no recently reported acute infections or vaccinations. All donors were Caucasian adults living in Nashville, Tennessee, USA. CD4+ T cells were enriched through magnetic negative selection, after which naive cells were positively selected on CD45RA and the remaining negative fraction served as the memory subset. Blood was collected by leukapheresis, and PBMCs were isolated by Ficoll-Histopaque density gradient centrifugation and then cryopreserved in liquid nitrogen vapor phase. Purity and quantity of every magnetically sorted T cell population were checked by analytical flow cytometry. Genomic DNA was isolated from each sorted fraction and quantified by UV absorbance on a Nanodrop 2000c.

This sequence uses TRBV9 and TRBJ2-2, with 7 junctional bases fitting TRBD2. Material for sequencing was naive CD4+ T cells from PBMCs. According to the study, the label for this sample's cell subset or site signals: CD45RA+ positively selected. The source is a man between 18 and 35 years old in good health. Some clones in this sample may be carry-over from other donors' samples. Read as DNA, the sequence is TGTGCCAGCAGCGACCCCCCCCGGGGGGCGAACACCGGGGAGCTGTTTTTT. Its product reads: CASSDPPRGANTGELFF.